What follows are 4 T cell receptor beta chains derived from one specimen sequenced in a study of T cell responses to AZD1222 COVID-19 vaccine. Assay: immunoSEQ multiplex PCR; the TCRdb copy retains only in-frame clones and omits some. The sample records around 150,000 clones, roughly nine tenths being singletons. Sequences were derived from peripheral blood, sampled 28 days after the second AZD1222 dose. These receptors all stem from an adult who received the AZD1222 COVID-19 vaccine.

This chain joins TRBV4-1 and TRBJ2-1; 9 bases are a match to TRBD2. After removal of 1 base from V and 5 bases from J, the junction contained 9 bases not matched to a gene. This CDR3 is built from 17 residues. Germline loops: CDR1 MGHRA, CDR2 YSYEKL. The CDR3 DNA is TGCGCCAGCAGCCAAGGGGGGGTCGCGGGAGGGCACAATGAGCAGTTCTTC. This translates into CASSQGGVAGGHNEQFF.

The chain recombines TRBV2 with TRBJ2-5, with TRBD2 identical over 7 bases. The CDR3 runs to 15 residues. V was clipped by 0 bases and J by 7 bases; unmatched bases: 8. Germline V gene data show CDR1 as SNHLY and CDR2 as FYNNEI. The CDR3 coding sequence is TGTGCCAGCAGTGAAGCGAGGACTAGGGCCGGGACCCAGTACTTC. Translation gives CASSEARTRAGTQYF.

The gene calls are TRBV5-1 and TRBJ1-2; a weak D match, TRBD1 (6 bases). Deletions cut 4 bases from V and 4 bases from J, with 17 bases between. Germline V CDR1 and CDR2: SGHRS, YFSETQ. The CDR3 contains 15 residues. The chain's CDR3 is CASSPGGAVLYGYTF. CDR3 nucleotides: TGCGCCAGCAGCCCGGGGGGGGCGGTTCTCTATGGCTACACCTTC. Together with reference TRBV5-1 and TRBJ1-2, the CDR3 gives the full variable domain: KAGVTQTPRYLIKTRGQQVTLSCSPISGHRSVSWYQQTPGQGLQFLFEYFSETQRNKGNFPGRFSGRQFSNSRSEMNVSTLELGDSALYLCASSPGGAVLYGYTFGSGTRLTVV.

The genes are TRBV19 and TRBJ1-2; perhaps TRBD1 as D (6 bases). V was clipped by 3 bases and J by 7 bases, with 15 bases between them. Germline V gene lookup returns CDR1 LNHDA and CDR2 SQIVND (reference sequence). CDR3 length: 14 residues. In DNA, the CDR3 is TGTGCCAGTAGTATCAGAGACAGGTCCGGTGGCTACACCTTC. Translation: CASSIRDRSGGYTF.